This TCR beta chain was captured by sequencing in a study of OX40 agonist ivuxolimab in advanced cancers. Study-wide points: Researchers report that CD8+ T cells had, on average, more expanded clones than CD4+. Circulating CD4+ and CD8+ T cells showed clonal expansion by week 6 at 0.1 to 3.0 mg/kg.

The germline V gene encodes CDR1 MNHEY and CDR2 SMNVEV (reference sequence). The CDR3 is made up of 15 amino acids. V lost 5 bases to trimming and J lost 4 bases, with 17 bases between them. TCRdb's copy holds only in-frame clones and misses some; the assay was immunoSEQ multiplex PCR. This sample yields 80,000 to 85,000 clones, of which around 83% are seen a single time; 6.5% belongs to the top ten. This clone has just one count. The antigen is undetermined. The TCR sequence derives from an adult with an advanced solid tumor such as melanoma, head and neck, liver or kidney cancer. J is TRBJ1-1 and V is TRBV27; tentatively, D is TRBD1 (5 bases). Sample: CD4+ or CD8+ T cells sorted from blood, taken in a trial of the OX40 agonist ivuxolimab. DNA of the CDR3: TGTGCCAGCAGTATCGGGACTACCGGGAGCACTGAAGCTTTCTTT. It encodes CASSIGTTGSTEAFF.